This T cell receptor beta chain was observed in a study of T cells in women clearing cervical HPV infection. A note on this clone: The antigen is not known. The read gets to within 3 residues of the CDR3 end, and the germline J gene fills in the rest.

Assay: immunoSEQ multiplex PCR; the TCRdb copy retains only in-frame clones and omits some. In all, the sample yields over 10,000 clones. Study conclusions and caveats: Cases carried less TRBV6-7 than controls: 0.11% versus 0.16%.

V was cut by 4 bases and J by 6 bases, with 15 bases left in between. The CDR3 runs 14 residues. Germline V gives CDR1 SGDLS, CDR2 YYNGEE. The chain is built from TRBV9 and TRBJ2-3, with D perhaps TRBD1 (5 bases). The TCR sequence derives from a woman aged 18 to 75 with a cervical HPV16 infection that either progressed to CIN3+ or cleared (not recorded which). The specimen sequenced was blood buffy coat. The sequenced CDR3 bases are TGTGCCAGCAGCTCCCGACTTGGGGCCGATACG. It specifies CASSSRLGADT. The whole CDR3 sequence reads CASSSRLGADTQYF.